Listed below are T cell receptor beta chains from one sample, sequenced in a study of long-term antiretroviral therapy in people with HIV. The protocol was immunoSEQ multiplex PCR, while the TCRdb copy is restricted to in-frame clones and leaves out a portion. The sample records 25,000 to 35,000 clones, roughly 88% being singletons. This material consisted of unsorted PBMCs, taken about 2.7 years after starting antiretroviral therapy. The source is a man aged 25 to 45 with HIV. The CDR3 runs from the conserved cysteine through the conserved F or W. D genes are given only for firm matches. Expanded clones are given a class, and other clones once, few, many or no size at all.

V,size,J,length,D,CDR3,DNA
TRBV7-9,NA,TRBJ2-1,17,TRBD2,CASSRTSGSFTYNEQFF,TGTGCCAGCAGCCGGACTAGCGGGAGTTTCACCTACAATGAGCAGTTCTTC
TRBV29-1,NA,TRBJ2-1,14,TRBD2,CSVMGLAGGREQFF,TGCAGCGTTATGGGACTAGCGGGAGGGCGGGAGCAGTTCTTC
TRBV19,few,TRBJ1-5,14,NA,CASSVRDYDQPQHF,TGTGCCAGTAGTGTACGGGACTACGATCAGCCCCAGCATTTT
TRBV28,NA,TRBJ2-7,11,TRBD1,CASSLGGQANF,TGTGCCAGCAGTTTAGGGGGACAGGCTAACTTC
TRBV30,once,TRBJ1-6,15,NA,CAWSVQRVGNSPLHF,TGTGCCTGGAGTGTACAGCGGGTCGGGAATTCACCCCTCCACTTT
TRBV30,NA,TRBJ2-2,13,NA,CAWTPLNTGELFF,TGTGCCTGGACTCCTCTTAACACCGGGGAGCTGTTTTTT
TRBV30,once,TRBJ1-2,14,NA,CAWSVRGRNYGYTF,TGTGCCTGGAGTGTACGAGGCAGGAACTATGGCTACACCTTC
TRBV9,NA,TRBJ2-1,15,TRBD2,CASSVGAGGPSEQFF,TGTGCCAGCAGCGTAGGAGCGGGAGGGCCCAGTGAGCAGTTCTTC
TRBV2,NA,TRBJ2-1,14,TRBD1,CASSSTGQGGEQFF,TGTGCCAGCAGTTCGACTGGACAGGGCGGTGAGCAGTTCTTC
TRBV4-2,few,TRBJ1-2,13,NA,CASSQGGRLGYTF,TGTGCCAGCAGCCAAGGGGGGCGCCTGGGCTACACCTTC
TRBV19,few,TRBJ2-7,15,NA,CASSIQRLGIDEQYF,TGTGCCAGTAGTATCCAACGGCTGGGGATAGACGAGCAGTACTTC
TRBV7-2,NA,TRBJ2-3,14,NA,CASSPDLSTDTQYF,TGTGCCAGCAGCCCCGATCTTAGCACAGATACGCAGTATTTT
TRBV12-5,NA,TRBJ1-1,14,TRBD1,CASGLGTGYTEAFF,TGTGCTAGTGGTTTGGGGACAGGCTACACTGAAGCTTTCTTT
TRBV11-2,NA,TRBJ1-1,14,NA,CASNTRVRRTEAFF,TGTGCCAGCAACACCAGGGTGCGGAGAACTGAAGCTTTCTTT
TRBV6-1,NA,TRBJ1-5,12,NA,CASGYSNQPQHF,TGTGCCAGCGGTTATAGCAATCAGCCCCAGCATTTT
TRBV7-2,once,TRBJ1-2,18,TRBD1,CASSLQPTGGPSNYGYTF,TGTGCCAGCAGCCTACAACCTACAGGGGGACCCTCTAACTATGGCTACACCTTC
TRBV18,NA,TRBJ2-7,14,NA,CASSRAGDAYEQYF,TGTGCCAGCTCAAGGGCAGGGGACGCATACGAGCAGTACTTC
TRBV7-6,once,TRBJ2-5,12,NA,CASSPRGETQYF,TGTGCCAGCAGCCCTAGGGGAGAGACCCAGTACTTC
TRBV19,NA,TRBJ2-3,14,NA,CASSYGGRTDTQYF,TGTGCCAGTAGTTATGGGGGACGCACAGATACGCAGTATTTT
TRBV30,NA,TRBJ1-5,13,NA,CAWSGLANQPQHF,TGTGCCTGGAGCGGGCTTGCTAATCAGCCCCAGCATTTT
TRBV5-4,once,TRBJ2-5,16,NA,CASSLGTGSSEETQYF,TGTGCCAGCAGCTTGGGGACCGGGAGTTCCGAAGAGACCCAGTACTTC
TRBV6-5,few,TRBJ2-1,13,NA,CASGLLAGDEQFF,TGTGCCAGCGGGTTACTAGCTGGCGATGAGCAGTTCTTC
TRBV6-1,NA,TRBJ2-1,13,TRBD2,CASSASGVAEQFF,TGTGCCAGCAGTGCTAGCGGGGTGGCTGAGCAGTTCTTC
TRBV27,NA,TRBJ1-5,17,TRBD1,CASSTGGRGHSNQPQHF,TGTGCCAGCAGTACAGGGGGCCGTGGACATAGCAATCAGCCCCAGCATTTT
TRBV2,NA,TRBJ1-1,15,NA,CASRPRIGPNTEAFF,TGTGCCAGCAGGCCCCGGATCGGACCGAACACTGAAGCTTTCTTT
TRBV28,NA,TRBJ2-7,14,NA,CASSFLRVPYEQYF,TGTGCCAGCAGTTTTCTTCGGGTCCCCTACGAGCAGTACTTC
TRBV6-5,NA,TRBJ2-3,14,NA,CASSYTQTTDTQYF,TGTGCCAGCAGTTACACCCAGACCACAGATACGCAGTATTTT
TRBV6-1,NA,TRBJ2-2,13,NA,CASSEQGTGELFF,TGTGCCAGCAGTGAACAGGGGACCGGGGAGCTGTTTTTT
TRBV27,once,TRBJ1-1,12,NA,CASSGGGWRAFF,TGTGCCAGCAGTGGGGGGGGGTGGAGAGCTTTCTTT
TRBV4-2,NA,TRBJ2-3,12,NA,CASSQGADTQYF,TGTGCCAGCAGCCAAGGGGCGGATACGCAGTATTTT
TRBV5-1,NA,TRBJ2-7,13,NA,CASSLVSSYEQYF,TGCGCCAGCAGCTTGGTAAGCTCCTACGAGCAGTACTTC